This T cell receptor beta chain was recovered during a study of blood T cell repertoires in COVID-19. Study-wide context: Sources were T cells, B-cell-depleted T cells, or PBMCs; the material itself was cDNA or gDNA.

The germline V gene has CDR1 SEHNR and CDR2 FQNEAQ (reference sequence). The CDR3 extends over 14 amino acids. V lost 1 base, J lost 6 bases, and 12 bases lay in between. Authors' methods: Amplification from reference gene primers served as the basis for estimated nucleated cell counts. Profiling relied on immunoSEQ multiplex PCR, and the TCRdb table lists in-frame clones only, not all of them. The V and J calls and the clone size are those of that table, but D and trimming were determined from the DNA. The sample has about 20,000 clones, 89% seen once. The source material was peripheral blood. V usage is TRBV7-9 and J usage is TRBJ1-2; D uncertain. The sequence was collected from a human donor in a cohort sampled during active COVID-19. CDR3 coding DNA: TGTGCCAGCAGCTTAGGGCACAGAGTTAATGGCTACACCTTC. Translation gives CASSLGHRVNGYTF.